These T cell receptor beta chains were read from a single sample in a study of blood T cell repertoires in COVID-19. Data came from immunoSEQ multiplex PCR; TCRdb stores just in-frame clones and leaves some out. The sample lists some 130,000 clones; 90% were seen once. The sequencing sample was made of peripheral blood. The source of these receptors is a man between 50 and 59 years old with active COVID-19. Each CDR3 is given with its conserved first and last residue. The D gene is left open where the match is weak. Expanded clones get a size class; other rows say once, few or many, or leave the size out.

J gene: TRBJ2-5; V gene: TRBV7-2; D gene: TRBD2; clone size: .; CDR3 DNA: TGTGCCAGCAGCGCAGCCGTGGGTGGAGCGGGGGGAAAGACCCAGTACTTC; CDR3 protein: CASSAAVGGAGGKTQYF
J gene: TRBJ1-1; V gene: TRBV2; D gene: .; clone size: .; CDR3 DNA: TGTGCCAGCACCAGGGTTTATGGGGGGGAGACTGAAGCTTTCTTT; CDR3 protein: CASTRVYGGETEAFF
J gene: TRBJ2-1; V gene: TRBV14; D gene: TRBD1; clone size: .; CDR3 DNA: TGTGCCAGCAGCCCGGGGTACCTATCCACAGGGGGCTCCTACAATGAGCAGTTCTTC; CDR3 protein: CASSPGYLSTGGSYNEQFF
J gene: TRBJ2-2; V gene: TRBV6-1; D gene: TRBD2; clone size: .; CDR3 DNA: TGTGCCAGCAGTGCGTCTAGCGGGGTAGCGGGGACCGGGGAGCTGTTTTTT; CDR3 protein: CASSASSGVAGTGELFF
J gene: TRBJ2-7; V gene: TRBV19; D gene: TRBD2; clone size: .; CDR3 DNA: TGTGCCAGTAGTATCGGCGGGGGCTCCTACGAGCAGTACTTC; CDR3 protein: CASSIGGGSYEQYF
J gene: TRBJ1-3; V gene: TRBV11-2; D gene: TRBD1; clone size: .; CDR3 DNA: TGTGCCAGCAGCCCGACAGGGTTTGGAAACACCATATATTTT; CDR3 protein: CASSPTGFGNTIYF
J gene: TRBJ2-7; V gene: TRBV5-6; D gene: TRBD1; clone size: .; CDR3 DNA: TGTGCCAGCAGCGATGACCCGGGACAGGTGACCTACGAGCAGTACTTC; CDR3 protein: CASSDDPGQVTYEQYF
J gene: TRBJ2-1; V gene: TRBV5-1; D gene: .; clone size: .; CDR3 DNA: TGCGCCAGCAGCTTTACTGCCTACAATGAGCAGTTCTTC; CDR3 protein: CASSFTAYNEQFF
J gene: TRBJ2-1; V gene: TRBV29-1; D gene: TRBD1; clone size: .; CDR3 DNA: TGCAGCGTTGAAGAACGCAAGTTTTGGGGACAGGACGTAAGAAATGAGCAGTTCTTC; CDR3 protein: CSVEERKFWGQDVRNEQFF
J gene: TRBJ1-5; V gene: TRBV9; D gene: .; clone size: .; CDR3 DNA: TGTGCCAGCGGCCCGTCAACGGGAAATCAGCCCCAGCATTTT; CDR3 protein: CASGPSTGNQPQHF
J gene: TRBJ2-1; V gene: TRBV5-1; D gene: TRBD2; clone size: .; CDR3 DNA: TGCGCCAGCTTCCTTACGGCGGGAGGGTACAATGAGCAGTTCTTC; CDR3 protein: CASFLTAGGYNEQFF
J gene: TRBJ2-1; V gene: TRBV4-2; D gene: TRBD2; clone size: .; CDR3 DNA: TGTGCCAGCAGCCAAGCGTTAAGCACTAGCGGGGGGAAAGAGCAGTTCTTC; CDR3 protein: CASSQALSTSGGKEQFF
J gene: TRBJ1-6; V gene: TRBV6-6; D gene: .; clone size: once; CDR3 DNA: TGTGCCAGCAGTTACTCACAGGGTGCCAATTCACCCCTCCACTTT; CDR3 protein: CASSYSQGANSPLHF
J gene: TRBJ1-4; V gene: TRBV5-1; D gene: TRBD1; clone size: .; CDR3 DNA: TGCGCCAGCGGGACAGGGGGAACTAATGAAAAACTGTTTTTT; CDR3 protein: CASGTGGTNEKLFF
J gene: TRBJ1-5; V gene: TRBV7-8; D gene: TRBD1; clone size: .; CDR3 DNA: TGTGCCAGCAGCCCTGGGACAGCGAACAATCAGCCCCAGCATTTT; CDR3 protein: CASSPGTANNQPQHF
J gene: TRBJ2-6; V gene: TRBV7-9; D gene: TRBD2; clone size: .; CDR3 DNA: TGTGCCAGCAGCACGGGACTAGCGGGGGGGCTACGGTCCGGGGCCAACGTCCTGACTTTC; CDR3 protein: CASSTGLAGGLRSGANVLTF
J gene: TRBJ2-5; V gene: TRBV7-8; D gene: TRBD2; clone size: .; CDR3 DNA: TGTGCCAGCAGCTTACCCTCCGCGTGGGGGGGAGGAGAGACCCAGTACTTC; CDR3 protein: CASSLPSAWGGGETQYF
J gene: TRBJ2-1; V gene: TRBV6-2/TRBV6-3; D gene: .; clone size: .; CDR3 DNA: TGTGCCAGCAGCCCCGGGGGTGAGCAGTTCTTC; CDR3 protein: CASSPGGEQFF
J gene: TRBJ1-4; V gene: TRBV19; D gene: .; clone size: .; CDR3 DNA: TGTGCCAGTAGTTCACCCCTTCCGGGGGTTAATGAAAAACTGTTTTTT; CDR3 protein: CASSSPLPGVNEKLFF
J gene: TRBJ2-7; V gene: TRBV5-1; D gene: TRBD1; clone size: .; CDR3 DNA: TGCGCCAGCAGCTATGGGACAGGGGGGACGGGGACCTCTGGCGAGCAGTACTTC; CDR3 protein: CASSYGTGGTGTSGEQYF
J gene: TRBJ1-1; V gene: TRBV18; D gene: .; clone size: .; CDR3 DNA: TGTGCCAGCTCACTGGCCGTAGGGAGTGACACTGAAGCTTTCTTT; CDR3 protein: CASSLAVGSDTEAFF
J gene: TRBJ1-6; V gene: TRBV5-1; D gene: .; clone size: few; CDR3 DNA: TGCGCCAGCAGCCCCACATCAGGGTCCAACTCACCCCTCCACTTT; CDR3 protein: CASSPTSGSNSPLHF